This T cell receptor beta chain originates from a study of blood T cell repertoires in COVID-19. Study details: Spain, Italy and the United States supplied samples that represented acute and convalescent COVID-19. From T cells, B-cell-depleted T cells, or PBMCs came the material, which was cDNA or gDNA.

Authors' data handling: Amplification of reference gene primers provided the estimated nucleated cell counts. The repertoire was sequenced with immunoSEQ multiplex PCR; TCRdb's copy has only in-frame clones and lacks some. V and J calls and clone size come straight from that table; D and trimming were deduced from the DNA. The data show hundreds of thousands of clones, with about 87% seen just once and approximately 3% held by the top ten. The V and J ends lost 8 bases and 0 bases, in that order; junction bases with no gene match: 8. The CDR3 covers 16 residues. Germline V gives CDR1 MNHEY, CDR2 SMNVEV (reference sequence). This clone was seen a single time.

The chain combines TRBV27 with TRBJ2-3, with 10 bases identical to TRBD2. The clonotype originates from a man in his 60s with acute or convalescent COVID-19. The sequencing input was peripheral blood. CDR3 DNA sequence: TGTGCCAGCCATCAGTTAGCGGGGGGTAGCACAGATACGCAGTATTTT. Encoded protein: CASHQLAGGSTDTQYF.